The 5 T cell receptor beta chains in this list originate from one sample, sequenced in a study of T-cell reconstitution after alpha-beta-depleted transplantation in children. A TCRbeta library incorporating unique molecular identifiers was prepared. TCRdb independently ran MiXCR on the PCR reads; one entry per CDR3 protein. Among approximately 650,000 distinct CDR3 sequences, around 13% were seen once, and the ten largest hold about 0.77%. Sequenced here: PBMCs, sampled before TCRalphabeta/CD19-depleted stem cell transplant. These receptors all stem from a girl aged 2-10 years with congenital amegakaryocytic thrombocytopenia, due to receive a stem cell transplant.

The chain is built from TRBV11-2 and TRBJ2-7; 11 nucleotides agree with TRBD1. The V and J ends lost 2 bases and 1 base, in that order; junction bases with no gene match: 4. The germline V gene has CDR1 SGHAT and CDR2 FQNNGV. The CDR3 sequence is 16 residues long. CDR3 sequence (DNA): TGTGCCAGCAGCTTATGGGGGACAGGGGGATCCTACGAGCAGTACTTC. It yields the protein CASSLWGTGGSYEQYF.

This clonotype was seen only a few times. Given a much more abundant clone one base away, this may be a read error. The V and J genes are TRBV20-1 and TRBJ2-3, with TRBD2 identical over 7 bases. The CDR3 loop spans 17 amino acids. Germline CDR1 DFQATT, CDR2 SNEGSKA (reference sequence). The CDR3 here is CCARDHQSSAGVDTQYF. The CDR3 DNA is TGCTGTGCTAGAGATCATCAGAGTTCGGCGGGGGTAGATACGCAGTATTTT.

This clonotype was observed at least ten times. The V and J genes are TRBV5-1 and TRBJ2-2, with D uncertain. V was pared by 0 bases and J by 5 bases, with 8 bases between. Germline V CDR1 and CDR2: SGHRS, YFSETQ. This CDR3 contains 14 residues. CDR3 in amino acids: CASSLGHFTGELFF. CDR3 DNA sequence: TGCGCCAGCAGCTTGGGACACTTTACCGGGGAGCTGTTTTTT.

This clonotype came up many times. The V call is TRBV6-4, the J call TRBJ2-7, with D unresolved. CDR1 MRHNA and CDR2 SNTAGT come from the germline V gene. The CDR3 consists of 12 residues. The germline V and J ends were trimmed by 6 bases and 0 bases, with 6 bases remaining between them. CDR3 sequence reads: CASSGASYEQYF. CDR3 in DNA: TGTGCCAGCAGCGGCGCCTCCTACGAGCAGTACTTC.

This clonotype has ten or more counts. V and J are TRBV7-2 and TRBJ1-4; D is possibly TRBD1 (5 bases). The V end lost 5 bases, the J end lost 4 bases, and 11 bases lay between the germline ends. Germline V gene sequence: CDR1 SGHTA, CDR2 FQGNSA. The CDR3 sequence is 14 residues long. The chain's CDR3 is CASSRDSYNEKLFF. The CDR3 bases are TGTGCCAGCAGCCGAGACAGCTATAATGAAAAACTGTTTTTT.